The 27 T cell receptor beta chains below were found in one sample sequenced in a study of regulatory T cells in long-lasting Graves disease. Building of the TCR beta libraries involved iRepertoire HTBI primers and Arm-PCR of CDR3 regions. TCRdb re-called the multiplex PCR reads through MiXCR, storing one row per CDR3 protein. The sample records about 400,000 distinct CDR3 sequences, roughly 16% being singletons. Described time point: newly diagnosed GD, antithyroid drugs for less than 3 months. Extracted PBMC RNA gave rise to the TCR library. A further study also used this sample, focusing on T cells in Graves' hyperthyroidism and ophthalmopathy.

This material consisted of peripheral blood mononuclear cells (PBMCs), taken at new diagnosis, from a patient treated with antithyroid drugs. The receptors stem from a young woman with Graves disease.

Ten or more counts support this clonotype. This chain links TRBV28 with TRBJ2-7, with D perhaps being TRBD1 or TRBD2 (6 bases each). CDR3 length: 16 amino acids. V lost 2 bases and J 3 bases, leaving 17 bases between the germline ends. Germline CDR1 and CDR2: MDHEN and SYDVKM. The CDR3: CASSLVFGRGGYEQYF. Here the CDR3 DNA reads TGTGCCAGCAGTTTAGTCTTCGGCAGGGGAGGCTACGAGCAGTACTTC. The full variable domain, in which reference TRBV28 and TRBJ2-7 provide the parts outside the CDR3, is DVKVTQSSRYLVKRTGEKVFLECVQDMDHENMFWYRQDPGLGLRLIYFSYDVKMKEKGDIPEGYSVSREKKERFSLILESASTNQTSMYLCASSLVFGRGGYEQYFGPGTRLTVT.

This clonotype was counted only a few times. V usage is TRBV7-9 and J usage is TRBJ1-2; a possible D gene is TRBD1 (6 bases). Per germline, CDR1 SEHNR and CDR2 FQNEAQ (reference sequence). V was clipped by 4 bases and J by 4 bases, with 19 bases between them. There are 16 residues in the CDR3. CDR3 in amino acids: CASSSTMDSFSYGYTF. The CDR3, as DNA: TGTGCCAGCAGCTCAACCATGGACAGCTTCAGCTATGGCTACACCTTC.

Regarding this clonotype: This may arise from a read error, as a much more abundant clone is one base away. The CDR3 spells CASSHDLYNEQSF. CDR3 in DNA: TGTGCCAGCAGCCATGACTTGTACAATGAGCAGTCCTTC. J is TRBJ2-1 and V is TRBV3-1; D remains unclear. Germline assignment: CDR1 LGHDT and CDR2 YNNKEL (reference sequence). CDR3 length: 13 residues.

This clonotype was detected a few times. The chain couples TRBV12-3 or TRBV12-4 to TRBJ2-7; no reliable D call. The V end was cut by 5 bases, the J end by 2 bases, with 13 bases between. CDR3 length: 14 residues. The CDR3 DNA sequence: TGTGCCAGCAGTCCCGGGCCCCAAACCTACGAGCAGTACTTC. It codes for CASSPGPQTYEQYF.

The table lists this clonotype with a few counts. This sequence joins TRBV9 and TRBJ1-3; 9 bases are a match to TRBD1. Unmatched junction bases numbered 8, after V lost 3 bases and J lost 4 bases. In germline, CDR1 is SGDLS, CDR2 YYNGEE. This CDR3 region has 16 residues. DNA of the CDR3: TGTGCCAGCAGCGAAACAGGGGGCGCGGAAGGAAACACCATATATTTT. As protein: CASSETGGAEGNTIYF.

This clonotype was seen repeatedly, ten times or more. The rearrangement joins TRBV28 to TRBJ1-1, with D perhaps matching TRBD1 (5 bases). V lost 6 bases, J lost 2 bases, and 13 bases lay in between. The CDR3 consists of 14 residues. Germline values: CDR1 MDHEN, CDR2 SYDVKM. The CDR3 spells CASSFAGGNTEAFF. CDR3 in DNA: TGTGCCAGCAGCTTTGCTGGGGGAAACACTGAAGCTTTCTTT.

This clonotype was seen many times. The chain couples TRBV6-5 to TRBJ1-6; 8 nucleotides agree with TRBD1. This CDR3 region has 14 residues. J lost 10 bases, V lost 2 bases, and 4 bases had no gene match. Germline CDR1 is MNHEY and CDR2 is SVGAGI. The CDR3 spells CASSYGTGSSPLHF. The CDR3 region has the DNA TGTGCCAGCAGTTACGGGACAGGAAGCTCACCCCTCCACTTT.

This clonotype was found many times. The rearrangement links TRBV2 to TRBJ2-7; no clear D. Germline CDR1 SNHLY, CDR2 FYNNEI. The V end was cut by 7 bases, the J end by 2 bases, with 3 bases between. This CDR3 region has 10 residues. For the CDR3, the DNA is TGTGCCAGCAAGGCCTACGAGCAGTACTTC. Its protein product is CASKAYEQYF.

This clonotype occurred many times. The chain links TRBV24-1 to TRBJ2-3, with D possibly being TRBD1 or TRBD2 (5 bases each). Trimming pared 7 bases from V and 4 bases from J, leaving 11 bases between. The CDR3 has 13 residues. Germline CDR1 KGHDR, CDR2 SFDVKD. CDR3 DNA: TGTGCCACCAGGAGTATGGGGGCAGATACGCAGTATTTT. Its translation: CATRSMGADTQYF.

Turning to this clonotype: Just one base apart from a much larger clone, this may be a read error. In DNA form, the CDR3 reads TGTGCCAGCAGTTTAAGGGCGGAGAACACTGAAGCTTTCTTT. Its protein is CASSLRAENTEAFF. V usage is TRBV12-3 or TRBV12-4 and J usage is TRBJ1-1; D is undetermined. The CDR3 runs to 14 residues. V was trimmed by 2 bases and J by 1 base, leaving 8 bases between them.

In nucleotides, the CDR3 is TGCGCCAGCAGCTTGACGGGGGGCATGGAGACCCAGTACTTC. It encodes CASSLTGGMETQYF. The chain links TRBV5-1 to TRBJ2-5, with D perhaps TRBD2 (7 bases). In germline, CDR1 is SGHRS, CDR2 YFSETQ. The V end was cut by 1 base, the J end by 5 bases, with 12 bases between. CDR3 length: 14 residues.

This clonotype was observed a few times. The chain couples TRBV6-1 to TRBJ2-5, with TRBD1 identical over 8 bases. Germline lookup yields CDR1 MNHNS and CDR2 SASEGT. The CDR3 runs 16 residues. The J segment lost 3 bases and the V segment lost 6 bases, leaving 12 bases of the junction unmatched. The DNA of the CDR3 is TGTGCCAGCAGCAACCGGGACAGGAGAACTAAAGAGACCCAGTACTTC. Its protein product is CASSNRDRRTKETQYF.

This clonotype was seen ten or more times. V is TRBV7-6 and J is TRBJ1-4, with no clear D. V was clipped by 5 bases and J by 7 bases, with 26 bases between them. There are 18 residues in the CDR3. Germline V gene lookup returns CDR1 SGHVS and CDR2 FNYEAQ. Here the CDR3 reads CASSPLADGRRRREKLFF. The CDR3 nucleotides are TGTGCCAGCAGCCCTTTGGCCGACGGGAGGCGCCGACGTGAAAAACTGTTTTTT.

This clonotype was seen repeatedly, ten times or more. The chain employs TRBV5-6 and TRBJ1-1, with D possibly being TRBD1 (5 bases). CDR1 is SGHDT, CDR2 YYEEEE, per germline. The ends were cut back, 2 bases at V and 1 base at J, with 15 bases in the middle. The CDR3 is 16 amino acids. CDR3 DNA: TGTGCCAGCAGCTTCCGGGGACGGACCAGGAACACTGAAGCTTTCTTT. The encoded protein is CASSFRGRTRNTEAFF.

This clonotype has at least ten counts. V and J are TRBV20-1 and TRBJ2-5; D is possibly TRBD2 (6 bases). Trimming stripped 2 bases from V and 2 bases from J, with 12 bases between. The CDR3 totals 14 residues. The germline gives CDR1 DFQATT, CDR2 SNEGSKA (reference sequence). The CDR3 region has the DNA TGCAGTGCTAGAAAACCGGGACTGCAAGAGACCCAGTACTTC. It is translated as CSARKPGLQETQYF.

This clonotype was seen repeatedly, ten times or more. The genes are TRBV5-1 and TRBJ2-1, with TRBD1 identical over 7 bases. This CDR3 has 16 amino acids. The trim removed 6 bases at V and 0 bases at J, leaving 9 bases unmatched. Germline lookup yields CDR1 SGHRS and CDR2 YFSETQ. Here the CDR3 reads CASTWKTGSSYNEQFF. In nucleotides, the CDR3 is TGCGCCAGCACATGGAAGACAGGGAGCTCCTACAATGAGCAGTTCTTC.

The rearrangement links TRBV4-1 to TRBJ2-1; D is possibly TRBD1 (5 bases). With 4 bases removed from V and 12 bases from J, the gap between germline ends came to 13 bases. The CDR3 sequence is 12 residues long. Germline CDR1 MGHRA, CDR2 YSYEKL. The CDR3 loop reads CASSRPGYRQFF. DNA of the CDR3: TGCGCCAGCAGCCGCCCAGGGTACAGGCAGTTCTTC.

There are many counts of this clonotype. The V call is TRBV7-8, the J call TRBJ1-1, with a tentative D call TRBD1 (6 bases). The V and J ends lost 0 bases and 0 bases respectively, with 8 bases between them. In germline, CDR1 is SGHVS, CDR2 FQNEAQ. The CDR3 totals 15 residues. Here the CDR3 reads CASSLAAGVNTEAFF. CDR3 bases: TGTGCCAGCAGCTTAGCCGCAGGGGTGAACACTGAAGCTTTCTTT.

This clonotype showed up many times. The rearrangement joins TRBV3-1 to TRBJ2-1; no reliable D call. Trimming removed 3 bases from V and 5 bases from J, with 8 bases in between. Germline CDR1 and CDR2: LGHDT and YNNKEL (reference sequence). The CDR3 runs 13 residues. The CDR3 sequence is CASSQDPNNEQFF. CDR3 DNA: TGTGCCAGCAGCCAGGACCCTAACAATGAGCAGTTCTTC.

The V call is TRBV6-2 or TRBV6-3, the J call TRBJ2-3; D not resolved. The germline CDR1 and CDR2 sequences are MNHEY and SVGEGT. The CDR3 is 18 amino acids. Trimming left V 0 bases short and J 4 bases short, with 20 bases between. The CDR3 DNA reads as TGTGCCAGCAGTTACTCGCCAGGCGACCAGGAAATGGCAGATACGCAGTATTTT. This encodes CASSYSPGDQEMADTQYF.

This clonotype has a count of ten or more. The chain uses TRBV12-3 or TRBV12-4 and TRBJ2-5; TRBD1 is a possible D gene (6 bases). The CDR3 runs 13 residues. V lost 5 bases and J lost 7, with 14 bases in between. CDR3 residues: CASSPSPTGTQYF. CDR3 bases: TGTGCCAGCAGTCCCAGCCCGACAGGGACCCAGTACTTC.

The rearrangement links TRBV5-1 to TRBJ2-5; tentative D call: TRBD2 (6 bases). Trimming removed 3 bases from V and 8 bases from J, with 17 bases in between. The CDR3 spans 14 residues. CDR1 is SGHRS, CDR2 YFSETQ, per germline. This chain's CDR3 is CASSSFRGGSTQYF. DNA of the CDR3: TGCGCCAGCAGCTCCTTCCGAGGAGGGTCAACCCAGTACTTC. Complete variable domain (other parts from reference TRBV5-1 and TRBJ2-5): KAGVTQTPRYLIKTRGQQVTLSCSPISGHRSVSWYQQTPGQGLQFLFEYFSETQRNKGNFPGRFSGRQFSNSRSEMNVSTLELGDSALYLCASSSFRGGSTQYFGPGTRLLVL.

This clonotype occurred many times. The rearrangement joins TRBV7-3 to TRBJ2-3, with D possibly TRBD2 on 6 matching bases. The V gene lost 6 bases and the J gene lost 1 base, with 20 bases spanning the gap. Germline assignment: CDR1 SGHTA and CDR2 FQGTGA. This CDR3 is 17 amino acids long. CDR3 in DNA: TGTGCCAGCAGTCCCCAGGCATGGCGGGATGGCACAGATACGCAGTATTTT. Translated: CASSPQAWRDGTDTQYF.

The rearrangement uses TRBV19 and TRBJ1-1; 9 bases agree with TRBD1. CDR1 and CDR2 (germline): LNHDA, SQIVND (reference sequence). This CDR3 has 15 residues. J lost 0 bases, V lost 7 bases, and 6 bases had no gene match. This chain's CDR3 is CASKTGGAVNTEAFF. In DNA, the CDR3 is TGTGCCAGTAAAACAGGGGGCGCGGTGAACACTGAAGCTTTCTTT. The full variable domain, rest sourced from reference TRBV19 and TRBJ1-1, is DGGITQSPKYLFRKEGQNVTLSCEQNLNHDAMYWYRQDPGQGLRLIYYSQIVNDFQKGDIAEGYSVSREKKESFPLTVTSAQKNPTAFYLCASKTGGAVNTEAFFGQGTRLTVV.

Note on this clonotype: One base away lies a much larger clone, so this may be a sequencing read error. The genes are TRBV6-2 or TRBV6-3 and TRBJ2-7; 12 positions agree with TRBD2. Germline CDR1 MNHEY, CDR2 SVGEGT. The ends lost 6 bases at V and 6 bases at J; junction bases unmatched: 9. This CDR3 has 15 amino acids. Written as DNA, the CDR3 is TGTGCCAGCAGATGGACTAGCGGGATAACTCGCGAGCAGTACTTC. Translating gives CASRWTSGITREQYF.

This clonotype was detected many times. V is TRBV12-3 or TRBV12-4 and J is TRBJ2-1; 7 nucleotides match TRBD2. There are 15 residues in the CDR3. The trim removed 6 bases at V and 7 bases at J, leaving 12 bases unmatched. As DNA, the CDR3 is TGTGCCAGCAGGAGCTCCGGGACTACGAGGAATGAGCAGTTCTTC. This sequence encodes CASRSSGTTRNEQFF.

The chain uses TRBV30 and TRBJ2-1, with 10 bases identical to TRBD2. This CDR3 is built from 15 residues. With 3 bases clipped from V and 8 bases from J, the junction kept 10 bases outside the gene matches. Germline V gene lookup returns CDR1 GTSNPN and CDR2 SVGIG (reference sequence). CDR3 residues: CAWRPSSGSLDEQFF. CDR3 nucleotide sequence: TGTGCCTGGAGACCCTCTAGCGGGAGCCTGGATGAGCAGTTCTTC.